This T cell receptor beta chain was identified in a study of control samples from healthy donors and cancer patients. Trimming removed 7 bases from V and 8 bases from J, with 14 bases in between. The germline gives CDR1 MDHEN, CDR2 SYDVKM. The CDR3 contains 12 residues. Sequencing used immunoSEQ multiplex PCR; TCRdb keeps in-frame clones, though not all of them. The sample is made up of about 210,000 clones, and the top ten hold 2.2% of it. Sequences were obtained from blood. The chain joins TRBV28 to TRBJ1-2; the D gene is possibly TRBD1 (5 bases). The clonotype originates from a woman younger than 45 in good health. CDR3 loop: CASNQGSGGYTF. The CDR3 DNA follows: TGTGCCAGCAACCAGGGTTCTGGGGGCTACACCTTC.